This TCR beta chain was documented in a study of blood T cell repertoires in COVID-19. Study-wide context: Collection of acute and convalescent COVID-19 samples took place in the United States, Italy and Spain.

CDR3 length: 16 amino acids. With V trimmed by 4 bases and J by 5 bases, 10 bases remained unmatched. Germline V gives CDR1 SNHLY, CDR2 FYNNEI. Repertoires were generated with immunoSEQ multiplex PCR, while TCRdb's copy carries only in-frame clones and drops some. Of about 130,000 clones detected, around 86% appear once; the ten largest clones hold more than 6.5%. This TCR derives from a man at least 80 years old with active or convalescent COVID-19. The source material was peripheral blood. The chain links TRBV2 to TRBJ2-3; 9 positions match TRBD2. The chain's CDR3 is CASSVRGSGGGDTQYF. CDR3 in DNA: TGTGCCAGCAGTGTCAGAGGTAGCGGGGGCGGAGATACGCAGTATTTT.